Below, 23 T cell receptor beta chains from the same sample are listed, as sequenced in a study of vaccination and CD4 T cells after COVID-19. For these TCRs, the target antigens are not known. Stated treatment: roughly ten-day PBMC culture with coronavirus spike peptide pools or control peptides (ViraFEST assay). Researchers collected the unexposed donor's CD4+ T cells before the COVID-19 pandemic (2011-2018). Cultured CD4+ T cell DNA underwent sequencing with the Oncomine TCR Beta short-read assay. TCRdb re-called the PCR reads with MiXCR, one entry per CDR3 protein. The sample has thousands of distinct CDR3 sequences; roughly 40% are singletons. Sequencing was done on a sample of CD4+ T cells from blood, cultured in vitro. The receptors originated from a human donor in good health.

The chain uses TRBV27 and TRBJ2-3; D is unresolved. CDR3 length: 14 residues. Trimming removed 5 bases from V and 5 bases from J, with 14 bases in between. CDR1 is MNHEY, CDR2 SMNVEV, per germline (reference sequence). CDR3 nucleotides: TGTGCCAGCAGTCAGAGAAGTGGGTTAGATACGCAGTATTTT. It specifies CASSQRSGLDTQYF.

This chain connects TRBV27 to TRBJ2-5, with D unclear. V dropped 6 bases and J dropped 2 bases, with 10 bases sitting between them. The CDR3 has 13 amino acids. Germline V lookup: CDR1 MNHEY, CDR2 SMNVEV (reference sequence). In DNA form, the CDR3 reads TGTGCCAGCAGCCAAAGGCAACAAGAGACCCAGTACTTC. It yields the protein CASSQRQQETQYF.

This sequence joins TRBV6-1 and TRBJ1-5; 7 nucleotides match TRBD1. The CDR3 consists of 15 residues. V shed 3 bases, J shed 0 bases, and the junction held 2 bases outside the gene matches. The germline CDR1 and CDR2 sequences are MNHNS and SASEGT. Here the CDR3 reads CASSEGTVSNQPQHF. CDR3 nucleotide sequence: TGTGCCAGCAGTGAGGGGACAGTTAGCAATCAGCCCCAGCATTTT.

The rearrangement links TRBV7-2 to TRBJ1-2; D is undetermined. The CDR3 contains 12 residues. V lost 2 bases and J lost 6, with 7 bases in between. Germline values: CDR1 SGHTA, CDR2 FQGNSA. The CDR3 bases are TGTGCCAGCAGCTTATATCCAGATGGCTACACCTTC. Its translation: CASSLYPDGYTF.

The V gene is TRBV18, the J gene TRBJ1-1, with D unclear. The V and J ends lost 3 bases and 5 bases respectively, with 7 bases between them. CDR3 size: 12 residues. The germline CDR1 and CDR2 sequences are KGHSH and LQKENI. In nucleotides, the CDR3 is TGTGCCAGCTCACCGGGCCTAACTGAAGCTTTCTTT. Protein product: CASSPGLTEAFF.

This chain connects TRBV6-2 or TRBV6-3 to TRBJ1-2; D unresolved. Germline CDR1 MNHEY, CDR2 SVGEGT. The V end was cut by 3 bases, the J end by 6 bases, with 14 bases between. The CDR3 is 14 residues long. CDR3: CASSYENSWNGYTF. The DNA for the CDR3 is TGTGCCAGCAGTTATGAAAACTCTTGGAATGGCTACACCTTC.

The chain carries TRBV20-1 and TRBJ1-1, with D possibly matching TRBD1 (5 bases). The CDR3 is made up of 14 amino acids. V lost 3 bases and J 1 base, leaving 12 bases between the germline ends. The V gene's germline CDR1 is DFQATT and CDR2 SNEGSKA (reference sequence). This chain's CDR3 is CSARGGHGNTEAFF. CDR3 DNA: TGCAGTGCTAGGGGAGGACACGGGAACACTGAAGCTTTCTTT.

The J gene is TRBJ2-1, the V gene TRBV6-4; 11 bases align to TRBD2. The trim removed 0 bases at V and 5 bases at J, leaving 3 bases unmatched. Germline assignment: CDR1 MRHNA and CDR2 SNTAGT. This CDR3 contains 16 residues. The CDR3 reads CASSDSGLAGHNEQFF. Here the CDR3 DNA reads TGTGCCAGCAGTGACTCAGGACTAGCGGGCCACAATGAGCAGTTCTTC.

This clonotype is termed large. This chain connects TRBV5-1 to TRBJ2-1; no reliable D call. V lost 0 bases, J lost 0 bases, and 7 bases lay in between. Germline CDR1 and CDR2: SGHRS and YFSETQ. The CDR3 contains 15 residues. In nucleotides, the CDR3 is TGCGCCAGCAGCTTGGGGTGGAGCTCCTACAATGAGCAGTTCTTC. As protein: CASSLGWSSYNEQFF.

There are a few counts of this clonotype. CDR3 region: CSAHDPTGSNTEAFF. DNA of the CDR3: TGCAGTGCTCACGATCCTACAGGGAGTAACACTGAAGCTTTCTTT. The gene calls are TRBV20-1 and TRBJ1-1; D possibly corresponds to TRBD1 (6 bases). The ends were cut back, 5 bases at V and 2 bases at J, with 18 bases in the middle. The CDR3 extends over 15 amino acids. Germline V gene lookup returns CDR1 DFQATT and CDR2 SNEGSKA (reference sequence).

In this sample, this clonotype turned up a few times. This sequence joins TRBV19 and TRBJ1-2; TRBD1 matches 9 bases. Trimming at V came to 9 bases and at J to 6 bases, leaving 2 bases not matched to a gene. The CDR3 sequence is 11 residues long. Germline CDR1 and CDR2: LNHDA and SQIVND (reference sequence). CDR3 coding DNA: TGTGCCAGCCGGACAGGGGATGGCTACACCTTC. It translates to CASRTGDGYTF. The complete variable domain, with remaining parts taken from reference TRBV19 and TRBJ1-2, reads DGGITQSPKYLFRKEGQNVTLSCEQNLNHDAMYWYRQDPGQGLRLIYYSQIVNDFQKGDIAEGYSVSREKKESFPLTVTSAQKNPTAFYLCASRTGDGYTFGSGTRLTVV.

To note about this clonotype: Germline and junction disagree at one end, which may indicate a read error. The J gene is TRBJ1-1, the V gene TRBV20-1; weak D call: TRBD1 (6 bases). CDR3 size: 13 residues. Germline loops: CDR1 DFQATT, CDR2 SNEGSKA (reference sequence). This CDR3 reads CSSPGQRNAEAFF. The CDR3 nucleotides are TGCAGTTCCCCGGGACAACGGAACGCTGAAGCTTTCTTT.

This clonotype was recorded once. Since the CDR3 does not end with the conserved phenylalanine or tryptophan, this likely comes from a read error. V usage is TRBV20-1 and J usage is TRBJ1-2, with TRBD1 matching 7 bases. Germline CDR1 reads DFQATT; CDR2 reads SNEGSKA (reference sequence). Germline trimming cut 1 base from V and 4 bases from J; bases unmatched to any gene: 0. This CDR3 is built from 12 residues. CDR3 nucleotide sequence: TGCAGTGCTAGAGCAGGGGGCTATGGCTACACCATC. Protein: CSARAGGYGYTI.

This clonotype was observed a handful of times. This chain joins TRBV10-3 and TRBJ1-5; D is undetermined. Between the trimmed V and J ends, which lost 2 bases and 9 bases, there was a span of 17 bases. CDR1 is ENHRY and CDR2 is SYGVKD in the germline V gene. The CDR3 consists of 15 residues. The CDR3 sequence is CAISEEQRLSPPQHF. CDR3 DNA: TGTGCCATCAGTGAGGAACAGCGTCTGAGTCCGCCCCAGCATTTT.

This clonotype appeared once. A much larger clone differs from this one at a single base, so this may be a read error. The chain combines TRBV6-4 with TRBJ2-1, with 13 bases aligning to TRBD2. The CDR3 spans 15 residues. Germline CDR1 and CDR2: MRHNA and SNTAGT. V shed 2 bases, J shed 6 bases, and the junction held 1 base outside the gene matches. Here the CDR3 reads CASSDTSGGANEQFF. Here the CDR3 DNA reads TGTGCCAGCAGTGACACTAGCGGGGGGGCCAATGAGCAGTTCTTC.

This clonotype has just a few counts. V gene TRBV2 combines with J gene TRBJ2-1; D unclear. V lost 1 base and J 9 bases, leaving 13 bases between the germline ends. The CDR3 runs to 14 residues. Per germline, CDR1 SNHLY and CDR2 FYNNEI. The CDR3 sequence is CASSEGRGFGEQFF. The CDR3 DNA reads as TGTGCCAGCAGTGAAGGTCGTGGTTTTGGTGAGCAGTTCTTC.

This clonotype is medium-sized in the sample. The chain links TRBV6-5 to TRBJ1-5; possible D gene TRBD1, 6 bases. CDR1 MNHEY and CDR2 SVGAGI come from the germline V gene. The CDR3 is 14 residues long. V shed 6 bases and J shed 5 bases, with 14 bases lying between them. CDR3 in amino acids: CASSYRVGDQPQHF. CDR3 bases: TGTGCCAGCAGCTACAGGGTCGGGGATCAGCCCCAGCATTTT.

The chain couples TRBV10-3 to TRBJ2-1, with unresolved D. V was trimmed by 3 bases and J by 9 bases, leaving 15 bases between them. This CDR3 spans 14 amino acids. Germline-derived CDR1 and CDR2 are ENHRY and SYGVKD. This chain's CDR3 is CAISERSGNGEQFF. The CDR3 nucleotides are TGTGCCATCAGTGAACGGTCGGGTAACGGTGAGCAGTTCTTC.

This chain links TRBV10-3 with TRBJ1-6; D is unclear. CDR1 is ENHRY, CDR2 SYGVKD, per germline. V dropped 4 bases and J dropped 8 bases, with 9 bases sitting between them. The CDR3 totals 13 residues. The CDR3 nucleotides are TGTGCCATCAGTGGTAACGGTGATTCACCCCTCCACTTT. It encodes CAISGNGDSPLHF.

This clonotype was seen a handful of times. The chain employs TRBV7-4 and TRBJ1-5; 10 bases agree with TRBD1. J gave up 6 bases and V 4 bases, and 21 bases lay outside the gene matches. This CDR3 is 20 amino acids long. The germline CDR1 and CDR2 sequences are SGHVT and SQSDAQ. CDR3 region: CASSSNSTRDRGLRGQPQHF. CDR3 DNA sequence: TGTGCCAGCAGCTCGAATTCTACCCGGGACAGGGGATTGCGGGGTCAGCCCCAGCATTTT.

This sequence joins TRBV6-1 and TRBJ1-1; D is undetermined. V shed 7 bases and J shed 6 bases, with 18 bases lying between them. CDR1 is MNHNS and CDR2 is SASEGT in the germline V gene. This CDR3 is built from 14 residues. The CDR3 DNA is TGTGCCAGCATCTCGGAGGGTGTAGGCTCTGAAGCTTTCTTT. Its translation: CASISEGVGSEAFF.

V is TRBV6-5 and J is TRBJ1-1, with a possible D match to TRBD1 (5 bases). Germline V gives CDR1 MNHEY, CDR2 SVGAGI. This CDR3 comprises 14 residues. V was trimmed by 2 bases and J by 1 base, leaving 8 bases between them. CDR3 in DNA: TGTGCCAGCAGTTACGCGGGGCCGAACACTGAAGCTTTCTTT. It codes for CASSYAGPNTEAFF.

This clonotype occurred a few times. The chain joins TRBV20-1 to TRBJ1-4; maybe TRBD1 (6 bases). Per germline, CDR1 DFQATT and CDR2 SNEGSKA (reference sequence). This CDR3 region has 14 residues. V was trimmed by 6 bases and J by 3 bases, leaving 14 bases between them. CDR3: CSANKGVSNEKLFF. CDR3 DNA sequence: TGCAGTGCCAATAAGGGGGTGTCTAATGAAAAACTGTTTTTT.